These 31 T cell receptor beta chains were all obtained from the same sample, sequenced in a study of T cells after posttransplantation cyclophosphamide. The naive gate required viable CD3+CD4+ or CD3+CD8+ cells with CCR7+CD45RA+CD45RO-CD95-CD27+CD28+ phenotype. Using immunoSEQ multiplex PCR, the repertoire was profiled, and TCRdb retains in-frame clones only, with some absent. The sample shows 25,000 to 40,000 clones, 75% to 95% of them seen only once. Sequencing used naive CD4+ T cells sorted from blood. The receptor set was obtained from a young man in good health and a related stem cell transplant donor.

V gene TRBV7-2 combines with J gene TRBJ1-1, with D unresolved. V was clipped by 0 bases and J by 1 base, with 6 bases between them. The CDR3 has 14 residues. CDR1 and CDR2 (germline): SGHTA, FQGNSA. CDR3: CASSLAAGNTEAFF. CDR3 nucleotide sequence: TGTGCCAGCAGCTTAGCGGCGGGGAACACTGAAGCTTTCTTT.

The chain is built from TRBV2 and TRBJ2-1; 11 bases align to TRBD1. The J segment lost 9 bases and the V segment lost 4 bases, leaving 11 bases of the junction unmatched. Germline V CDR1 and CDR2: SNHLY, FYNNEI. The CDR3 covers 16 residues. In nucleotides, the CDR3 is TGTGCCAGCAGTGCCTCCGGGACAGGGGGTTTTCTTGAGCAGTTCTTC. It translates to CASSASGTGGFLEQFF. Based on the CDR3 plus reference TRBV2 and TRBJ2-1, the full variable domain is EPEVTQTPSHQVTQMGQEVILRCVPISNHLYFYWYRQILGQKVEFLVSFYNNEISEKSEIFDDQFSVERPDGSNFTLKIRSTKLEDSAMYFCASSASGTGGFLEQFFGPGTRLTVL.

The V and J genes are TRBV18 and TRBJ2-5; D is uncertain. Trimming removed 3 bases from V and 5 bases from J, with 13 bases in between. Germline V lookup: CDR1 KGHSH, CDR2 LQKENI. The CDR3 sequence is 14 residues long. CDR3 amino acids: CASSPRERMETQYF. The CDR3 DNA follows: TGTGCCAGCTCACCCCGTGAGCGTATGGAGACCCAGTACTTC.

This clone was observed a handful of times. The chain employs TRBV13 and TRBJ2-1; 8 bases align to TRBD1. After removal of 5 bases from V and 5 bases from J, the junction contained 8 bases not matched to a gene. CDR3 length: 15 residues. The germline V gene encodes CDR1 PRHDT and CDR2 FYEKMQ (reference sequence). The CDR3 DNA reads TGTGCCAGCAGCCTACGACAGGGGTGGAACAATGAGCAGTTCTTC. Its protein is CASSLRQGWNNEQFF.

The chain is built from TRBV7-9 and TRBJ1-4, with D perhaps matching TRBD1 (6 bases). V was pared by 5 bases and J by 4 bases, with 11 bases between. The length of the CDR3 is 14 residues. From germline, CDR1 is SEHNR and CDR2 FQNEAQ (reference sequence). The CDR3 is CASSPTGFNEKLFF. CDR3 sequence (DNA): TGTGCCAGCAGCCCGACAGGATTTAATGAAAAACTGTTTTTT.

The rearrangement uses TRBV2 and TRBJ2-2; TRBD1 matches 7 bases. Germline assignment: CDR1 SNHLY and CDR2 FYNNEI. This CDR3 has 15 amino acids. V dropped 2 bases and J dropped 4; count of bases not matched to a gene: 4. CDR3 in amino acids: CASSETGAGTGELFF. The CDR3 nucleotides read TGTGCCAGCAGTGAAACAGGGGCGGGCACCGGGGAGCTGTTTTTT. Based on the CDR3 plus reference TRBV2 and TRBJ2-2, the full variable domain is EPEVTQTPSHQVTQMGQEVILRCVPISNHLYFYWYRQILGQKVEFLVSFYNNEISEKSEIFDDQFSVERPDGSNFTLKIRSTKLEDSAMYFCASSETGAGTGELFFGEGSRLTVL.

V gene TRBV6-5 combines with J gene TRBJ2-1; a possible D gene is TRBD2 (5 bases). Trimming pared 4 bases from V and 0 bases from J, leaving 7 bases between. Looked up from germline, CDR1 is MNHEY and CDR2 is SVGAGI. The CDR3 has 14 residues. The CDR3 loop reads CASSSGNSYNEQFF. The DNA of the CDR3 is TGTGCCAGCAGTTCGGGGAACTCCTACAATGAGCAGTTCTTC.

This sequence joins TRBV20-1 and TRBJ2-7; D call uncertain. V was clipped by 7 bases and J by 0 bases, with 7 bases between them. Germline V lookup: CDR1 DFQATT, CDR2 SNEGSKA (reference sequence). The CDR3 is made up of 11 amino acids. In DNA, the CDR3 is TGCAGTGTTCCGTTCTCCTACGAGCAGTACTTC. It specifies CSVPFSYEQYF.

The V call is TRBV19, the J call TRBJ1-1; D is unclear. The V end lost 5 bases, the J end lost 4 bases, and 17 bases lay between the germline ends. The CDR3 has 15 residues. The germline gives CDR1 LNHDA, CDR2 SQIVND (reference sequence). The DNA for the CDR3 is TGTGCCAGTAGTTCTAACCTTGGCGGGAGCACTGAAGCTTTCTTT. Its translation is CASSSNLGGSTEAFF.

The chain has TRBV6-5 and TRBJ2-1, with 7 nucleotides matching TRBD1. Per the germline V gene, CDR1 is MNHEY and CDR2 is SVGAGI. V was clipped by 4 bases and J by 14 bases; unmatched bases: 8. CDR3 length equals 12 residues. Written as DNA, the CDR3 is TGTGCCAGCAGTTCCGGGACAGTAGGGGAGTTCTTC. Amino acids: CASSSGTVGEFF.

This clone was seen only once. The chain is built from TRBV4-3 and TRBJ2-1; 7 bases align to TRBD1. V was clipped by 5 bases and J by 0 bases; unmatched bases: 4. The length of the CDR3 is 15 residues. Per germline, CDR1 LGHNA and CDR2 YSLEER. CDR3 in amino acids: CASSVQGTSYNEQFF. The CDR3 DNA is TGCGCCAGCAGCGTACAGGGGACCTCCTACAATGAGCAGTTCTTC.

This chain joins TRBV5-6 and TRBJ2-7, with 8 nucleotides matching TRBD1. The germline CDR1 and CDR2 sequences are SGHDT and YYEEEE. Trimming removed 5 bases from V and 4 bases from J; junction bases left unmatched: 11. This CDR3 is 15 amino acids long. This CDR3 is CASSRRDRLLYEQYF. CDR3 bases: TGTGCCAGCAGTCGCCGGGACAGGCTTCTTTACGAGCAGTACTTC.

J is TRBJ1-4 and V is TRBV28; maybe TRBD1 (6 bases). The germline CDR1 and CDR2 sequences are MDHEN and SYDVKM. The CDR3 sequence is 15 residues long. Trimming took off 6 bases at V and 5 bases at J, with 16 bases between the two ends. This chain's CDR3 is CASSLPTGGNEKLFF. The CDR3, as DNA: TGTGCCAGCAGCCTACCGACAGGTGGAAATGAAAAACTGTTTTTT.

J is TRBJ1-6 and V is TRBV9; no definite D call. This CDR3 is built from 15 residues. Trimming took 1 base from V and 7 from J, leaving 12 bases between them. The germline V gene has CDR1 SGDLS and CDR2 YYNGEE. The CDR3 protein is CASSVSVPGNSPLHF. CDR3 nucleotide sequence: TGTGCCAGCAGCGTATCCGTTCCGGGGAATTCACCCCTCCACTTT. The whole variable domain, filled in from reference TRBV9 and TRBJ1-6, reads DSGVTQTPKHLITATGQRVTLRCSPRSGDLSVYWYQQSLDQGLQFLIQYYNGEERAKGNILERFSAQQFPDLHSELNLSSLELGDSALYFCASSVSVPGNSPLHFGNGTRLTVT.

This chain connects TRBV4-1 to TRBJ1-2; maybe TRBD1 (5 bases). V lost 0 bases and J 7 bases, leaving 15 bases between the germline ends. From germline, CDR1 is MGHRA and CDR2 YSYEKL. This CDR3 contains 15 residues. In nucleotides, the CDR3 is TGCGCCAGCAGCCAAGAATACTTGCAGGGCGGTGGCTACACCTTC. Translation gives CASSQEYLQGGGYTF.

V is TRBV19 and J is TRBJ1-1; 12 bases align to TRBD1. V trimming: 9 bases; J trimming: 1 base; junction bases outside the gene matches: 6. Germline V gene data show CDR1 as LNHDA and CDR2 as SQIVND (reference sequence). The CDR3 covers 15 residues. CDR3 sequence: CASVPGQGANTEAFF. The CDR3 nucleotides read TGTGCCAGCGTCCCGGGACAGGGGGCGAACACTGAAGCTTTCTTT.

The V gene is TRBV29-1, the J gene TRBJ1-1; a weak D match, TRBD1 (5 bases). Germline CDR1 reads SQVTM; CDR2 reads ANQGSEA. V lost 4 bases and J lost 4, with 19 bases in between. The CDR3 is made up of 15 amino acids. The CDR3 here is CSVGPQPGGGTEAFF. The DNA of the CDR3 is TGCAGCGTTGGGCCCCAGCCGGGGGGGGGCACTGAAGCTTTCTTT.

This sequence joins TRBV5-1 and TRBJ2-7, with 7 bases fitting TRBD2. Per germline, CDR1 SGHRS and CDR2 YFSETQ. The CDR3 has 14 amino acids. V was pared by 0 bases and J by 3 bases, with 3 bases of the junction left unmatched. In DNA form, the CDR3 reads TGCGCCAGCAGCTTGGGTGGGGGGGACTACGAGCAGTACTTC. This codes for CASSLGGGDYEQYF.

In its sample, this clone was seen once. The chain employs TRBV6-1 and TRBJ2-2; perhaps TRBD1 as D (7 bases). CDR3 size: 13 residues. Looked up from germline, CDR1 is MNHNS and CDR2 is SASEGT. V was cut by 4 bases and J by 7 bases, with 10 bases left in between. The CDR3 here is CASSGQGLGELFF. As DNA, the CDR3 is TGTGCCAGCAGTGGACAGGGACTCGGGGAGCTGTTTTTT.

This clone was counted only a few times. Other nucleotide sequences in the sample specify the same CDR3. This rearrangement joins TRBV7-2 to TRBJ1-4; D uncertain. The length of the CDR3 is 17 residues. The germline gives CDR1 SGHTA, CDR2 FQGNSA. With 1 base removed from V and 0 bases from J, the gap between germline ends came to 12 bases. The CDR3 DNA reads TGTGCCAGCAGCTTAGATCCAGGAATCGCAACTAATGAAAAACTGTTTTTT. This gives the protein CASSLDPGIATNEKLFF.

This chain uses TRBV7-6 with TRBJ2-2; 8 nucleotides match TRBD1. V shed 1 base, J shed 0 bases, and the junction held 7 bases outside the gene matches. Germline V gene lookup returns CDR1 SGHVS and CDR2 FNYEAQ. The CDR3 runs 18 residues. CDR3 region: CASSLDGTGLANTGELFF. CDR3 sequence (DNA): TGTGCCAGCAGCTTAGATGGGACAGGCCTCGCGAACACCGGGGAGCTGTTTTTT.

A few counts support this clone. CDR3 nucleotides: TGTGCCAGCAGCTTGCTGAGGTCACCCCTCCACTTT. This sequence encodes CASSLLRSPLHF. The chain combines TRBV5-8 with TRBJ1-6; D uncertain. Germline assignment: CDR1 SGHTS and CDR2 YDEGEE. The CDR3 contains 12 residues. V was pared by 1 base and J by 10 bases, with 6 bases between. Based on the CDR3 plus reference TRBV5-8 and TRBJ1-6, the full variable domain is EAGVTQSPTHLIKTRGQQATLRCSPISGHTSVYWYQQALGLGLQFLLWYDEGEERNRGNFPPRFSGRQFPNYSSELNVNALELEDSALYLCASSLLRSPLHFGNGTRLTVT.

The chain recombines TRBV7-6 with TRBJ2-7; TRBD1 is a possible D gene (5 bases). Germline lookup yields CDR1 SGHVS and CDR2 FNYEAQ. The CDR3 has 16 residues. The V gene lost 6 bases and the J gene lost 3 bases, with 21 bases spanning the gap. CDR3 amino acids: CASSFRPDSGLYEQYF. Written as DNA, the CDR3 is TGTGCCAGCAGTTTCAGGCCCGACAGTGGGCTCTACGAGCAGTACTTC.

The chain has TRBV28 and TRBJ2-1, with 8 positions matching TRBD2. V shed 11 bases, J shed 16 bases, and the junction held 13 bases outside the gene matches. Germline-derived CDR1 and CDR2 are MDHEN and SYDVKM. CDR3 length: 11 amino acids. The CDR3 protein is CASTSGTRNFF. Written as DNA, the CDR3 is TGTGCCTCGACCTCCGGGACTAGAAACTTCTTC.

This chain joins TRBV5-4 and TRBJ2-1; 10 bases match TRBD2. V lost 0 bases, J lost 2 bases, and 5 bases stayed unmatched. Germline CDR1 reads SGHNT; CDR2 reads YYREEE (reference sequence). The CDR3 spans 17 residues. The CDR3 region is CASSLGLAGATYNEQFF. CDR3 DNA: TGTGCCAGCAGCTTGGGGCTAGCGGGGGCCACCTACAATGAGCAGTTCTTC. Supplemented by reference TRBV5-4 and TRBJ2-1, the full variable domain reads ETGVTQSPTHLIKTRGQQVTLRCSSQSGHNTVSWYQQALGQGPQFIFQYYREEENGRGNFPPRFSGLQFPNYSSELNVNALELDDSALYLCASSLGLAGATYNEQFFGPGTRLTVL.

The chain carries TRBV19 and TRBJ2-3; weak D call: TRBD1 (6 bases). The CDR3 covers 13 residues. The germline gives CDR1 LNHDA, CDR2 SQIVND (reference sequence). The V and J ends lost 6 bases and 8 bases respectively, with 15 bases between them. The CDR3, as DNA: TGTGCCAGTAGCGACCAGGGGAGAGGTACGCAGTATTTT. Amino acids: CASSDQGRGTQYF.

J is TRBJ2-1 and V is TRBV6-5; tentatively, D is TRBD2 (5 bases). The germline gives CDR1 MNHEY, CDR2 SVGAGI. The CDR3 totals 12 residues. The ends were cut back, 5 bases at V and 3 bases at J, with 5 bases in the middle. In nucleotides, the CDR3 is TGTGCCAGCAGTCGGGACTACAATGAGCAGTTCTTC. Its protein product is CASSRDYNEQFF.

The chain joins TRBV10-2 to TRBJ1-1; 11 positions agree with TRBD1. CDR3 length: 16 residues. From germline, CDR1 is WSHSY and CDR2 SAAADI. J was trimmed by 4 bases and V by 4 bases; bases with no gene match: 8. CDR3 nucleotides: TGCGCCAGCAGTGGAGAGGACAGGGGGCTGCGCACTGAAGCTTTCTTT. Encoded protein: CASSGEDRGLRTEAFF.

The chain couples TRBV28 to TRBJ1-1; D not certain. Looked up from germline, CDR1 is MDHEN and CDR2 is SYDVKM. V was shortened by 6 bases and J by 4 bases, with 12 bases between the two germline ends. The length of the CDR3 is 13 residues. CDR3 sequence reads: CASRLRSSTEAFF. The CDR3 DNA reads TGTGCCAGCAGGCTCAGAAGTTCCACTGAAGCTTTCTTT.

This chain uses TRBV5-1 with TRBJ1-4; D possibly corresponds to TRBD1 (5 bases). Trimming took off 4 bases at V and 8 bases at J, with 18 bases between the two ends. CDR3 length: 15 residues. Germline assignment: CDR1 SGHRS and CDR2 YFSETQ. This CDR3 is CASSPGSLGGEKLFF. CDR3 sequence (DNA): TGCGCCAGCAGCCCTGGGTCCTTGGGGGGGGAAAAACTGTTTTTT.

This chain links TRBV4-3 with TRBJ2-7, with 9 bases aligning to TRBD1. There are 14 residues in the CDR3. The V and J ends lost 1 base and 6 bases, in that order; junction bases with no gene match: 4. Germline V gene sequence: CDR1 LGHNA, CDR2 YSLEER. The CDR3 reads CASSQGQGEGEQYF. The CDR3 nucleotides are TGCGCCAGCAGCCAAGGACAGGGGGAGGGCGAGCAGTACTTC.